A single sample is the source of the 24 T cell receptor beta chains below, sequenced in a study of cytomegalovirus exposure and HLA in healthy donors. PCR used 60 Vbeta primers and 13 Jbeta primers. The data were produced by immunoSEQ multiplex PCR, yet TCRdb's version contains in-frame clones alone and is incomplete. The table includes about 150,000 clones, 80% detected once. Sequencing was done on a sample of PBMCs. These receptor sequences come from a woman in her forties in good health and CMV-seronegative.

This sequence joins TRBV27 and TRBJ2-3; the match to TRBD2 covers 7 bases. The V and J ends lost 2 bases and 4 bases, in that order; junction bases with no gene match: 6. In germline, CDR1 is MNHEY, CDR2 SMNVEV (reference sequence). The CDR3 is 15 residues long. The CDR3 protein is CASSLDSGVPDTQYF. As DNA, the CDR3 is TGTGCCAGCAGTTTAGACAGCGGGGTTCCAGATACGCAGTATTTT.

This clone was seen many times. The chain couples TRBV4-2 to TRBJ1-3; D is undetermined. This CDR3 spans 15 amino acids. Deletions cut 1 base from V and 0 bases from J, with 7 bases between. Germline CDR1 is LGHNA and CDR2 is YNFKEQ. Here the CDR3 reads CASSQGGGSGNTIYF. CDR3 DNA sequence: TGTGCCAGCAGCCAAGGAGGCGGCTCTGGAAACACCATATATTTT.

J is TRBJ2-5 and V is TRBV5-1, with a tentative D call TRBD2 (5 bases). The V end was cut by 5 bases, the J end by 5 bases, with 16 bases between. The CDR3 totals 14 residues. Germline-derived CDR1 and CDR2 are SGHRS and YFSETQ. The CDR3: CASRLWLAGETQYF. CDR3 DNA sequence: TGCGCCAGCAGGCTGTGGCTAGCCGGGGAGACCCAGTACTTC.

The chain links TRBV7-2 to TRBJ1-1, with D unresolved. The germline CDR1 and CDR2 sequences are SGHTA and FQGNSA. V was clipped by 3 bases and J by 5 bases, with 13 bases between them. The CDR3 contains 14 residues. The CDR3 DNA reads TGTGCCAGCAGCTTTGGGTTAACGGGGACTGAAGCTTTCTTT. Protein sequence: CASSFGLTGTEAFF.

This chain uses TRBV27 with TRBJ2-7, with D possibly being TRBD2 (5 bases). Germline V CDR1 and CDR2: MNHEY, SMNVEV (reference sequence). Trimming pared 7 bases from V and 7 bases from J, leaving 11 bases between. This CDR3 is built from 11 residues. This CDR3 reads CASTGPGEQYF. The CDR3 coding sequence is TGTGCCAGCACAGGACCGGGGGAGCAGTACTTC.

This clone was detected only once. J is TRBJ1-1 and V is TRBV6-4; D remains unclear. V was shortened by 5 bases and J by 6 bases, with 16 bases between the two germline ends. This CDR3 spans 14 amino acids. Germline CDR1 is MRHNA and CDR2 is SNTAGT. The CDR3 DNA follows: TGTGCCAGCAGTATATACCCCACGAGCGCTGAAGCTTTCTTT. Amino acids: CASSIYPTSAEAFF.

The chain combines TRBV10-3 with TRBJ2-7; D gene uncertain. The length of the CDR3 is 13 residues. Trimming took 8 bases from V and 3 from J, leaving 14 bases between them. Germline CDR1 reads ENHRY; CDR2 reads SYGVKD. CDR3: CAIEASLGYEQYF. The CDR3 DNA is TGTGCCATCGAGGCCTCCCTAGGCTACGAGCAGTACTTC.

V is TRBV2 and J is TRBJ1-5; 8 bases fit TRBD1. The CDR3 is 14 amino acids. Per the germline V gene, CDR1 is SNHLY and CDR2 is FYNNEI. The V gene end was trimmed by 3 bases and the J gene end by 8 bases; junction bases not matched to a gene: 6. CDR3 in amino acids: CASSDRGPWEPQHF. In nucleotides, the CDR3 is TGTGCCAGCAGTGACAGGGGGCCGTGGGAGCCCCAGCATTTT. Together with reference TRBV2 and TRBJ1-5, the CDR3 gives the full variable domain: EPEVTQTPSHQVTQMGQEVILRCVPISNHLYFYWYRQILGQKVEFLVSFYNNEISEKSEIFDDQFSVERPDGSNFTLKIRSTKLEDSAMYFCASSDRGPWEPQHFGDGTRLSIL.

The chain has TRBV14 and TRBJ2-1, with 8 bases lining up with TRBD2. Germline V gene lookup returns CDR1 SGHDN and CDR2 FVKESK. The CDR3 extends over 16 amino acids. The junction had 5 bases not matched to a gene; V was cut back by 0 bases and J by 4 bases. The CDR3 DNA sequence: TGTGCCAGCAGCCAAGAATGGCTAGCGGGTTACAATGAGCAGTTCTTC. The encoded protein is CASSQEWLAGYNEQFF.

This chain joins TRBV5-1 and TRBJ1-1; 7 bases are a match to TRBD1. The germline gives CDR1 SGHRS, CDR2 YFSETQ. The CDR3 has 15 amino acids. The V and J ends lost 1 base and 6 bases, in that order; junction bases with no gene match: 9. CDR3 in DNA: TGCGCCAGCAGCTTGCCGGGAAGGGGGCAACCTGAAGCTTTCTTT. As protein: CASSLPGRGQPEAFF. The variable domain in full, completed from reference TRBV5-1 and TRBJ1-1, reads KAGVTQTPRYLIKTRGQQVTLSCSPISGHRSVSWYQQTPGQGLQFLFEYFSETQRNKGNFPGRFSGRQFSNSRSEMNVSTLELGDSALYLCASSLPGRGQPEAFFGQGTRLTVV.

The chain recombines TRBV11-3 with TRBJ1-1; D remains ambiguous. Germline V gene lookup returns CDR1 SGHNT and CDR2 YENEEA. Deletions cut 2 bases from V and 0 bases from J, with 7 bases between. This CDR3 is built from 14 residues. CDR3 DNA sequence: TGTGCCAGCAGCTTACGACAACTGAACACTGAAGCTTTCTTT. This translates into CASSLRQLNTEAFF.

The J gene is TRBJ2-3, the V gene TRBV6-5; 7 bases are a match to TRBD2. The CDR3 extends over 14 amino acids. Germline V gives CDR1 MNHEY, CDR2 SVGAGI. The trim removed 6 bases at V and 5 bases at J, leaving 8 bases unmatched. The CDR3 spells CASRDGGVRDTQYF. CDR3 sequence (DNA): TGTGCCAGCAGAGATGGGGGGGTTAGAGATACGCAGTATTTT.

This sequence joins TRBV9 and TRBJ2-7; weak D call: TRBD2 (5 bases). Trimming took 0 bases from V and 0 from J, leaving 10 bases between them. This CDR3 contains 15 residues. The V gene's germline CDR1 is SGDLS and CDR2 YYNGEE. The CDR3 loop is CASSVGRTSSYEQYF. The CDR3 DNA reads TGTGCCAGCAGCGTAGGGCGCACTAGCTCCTACGAGCAGTACTTC.

J is TRBJ2-3 and V is TRBV14; tentative D call: TRBD2 (7 bases). The germline V and J ends were trimmed by 3 bases and 2 bases, with 15 bases remaining between them. Germline CDR1 SGHDN, CDR2 FVKESK. This CDR3 contains 16 residues. The CDR3 DNA reads TGTGCCAGCAGCCAGGTCGGGGGGCCCTTCACAGATACGCAGTATTTT. Its translation: CASSQVGGPFTDTQYF. The entire variable domain, with the rest obtained from reference TRBV14 and TRBJ2-3, is as follows: EAGVTQFPSHSVIEKGQTVTLRCDPISGHDNLYWYRRVMGKEIKFLLHFVKESKQDESGMPNNRFLAERTGGTYSTLKVQPAELEDSGVYFCASSQVGGPFTDTQYFGPGTRLTVL.

This clone was seen a few times. The genes are TRBV4-1 and TRBJ2-1, with TRBD2 matching 9 bases. From germline, CDR1 is MGHRA and CDR2 YSYEKL. The CDR3 covers 15 residues. J lost 10 bases, V lost 1 base, and 8 bases had no gene match. As DNA, the CDR3 is TGCGCCAGCAGCCAAGCGGCGGGGGGGCACCGAGAGCAGTTCTTC. Amino acids: CASSQAAGGHREQFF.

This CDR3 is CASSPSRVHSNQPQHF. DNA of the CDR3: TGTGCCAGCAGCCCAAGCAGGGTCCATAGCAATCAGCCCCAGCATTTT. The V gene is TRBV21-1, the J gene TRBJ1-5; TRBD1, as called in the table, went unchecked against the DNA. TRBV21-1 is a pseudogene segment. The CDR3 contains 16 residues.

The CDR3 loop is CASSLGDRGYEQYF. DNA for the CDR3: TGTGCCAGCAGTTTAGGTGACAGGGGGTACGAGCAGTACTTC. The genes are TRBV28 and TRBJ2-7; 9 bases line up with TRBD1. V trimming: 2 bases; J trimming: 4 bases; junction bases outside the gene matches: 3. The CDR3 length is 14 residues. Per germline, CDR1 MDHEN and CDR2 SYDVKM.

The chain couples TRBV28 to TRBJ2-5; D perhaps matches TRBD2 (6 bases). CDR1 is MDHEN, CDR2 SYDVKM, per germline. There are 19 residues in the CDR3. V was shortened by 6 bases and J by 0 bases, with 26 bases between the two germline ends. The CDR3 bases are TGTGCCAGCAGACCCCACCCCCTCCGGGACTCTAAGTACCAAGAGACCCAGTACTTC. Translated: CASRPHPLRDSKYQETQYF.

In regard to this clone: A read error may produce the germline difference seen at one junction end. The chain combines TRBV2 with TRBJ2-6; TRBD2 might be the D (6 bases). The CDR3 sequence is 19 residues long. The germline gives CDR1 SNHLY, CDR2 FYNNEI. In DNA form, the CDR3 reads TGTGCCATTCCTATGTTCTCTCGGGAGAAAAGCTCTGGGGCCAACGGCCTGACTTTC. Translated, it gives CAIPMFSREKSSGANGLTF. The whole variable domain, remainder taken from reference TRBV2 and TRBJ2-6, is EPEVTQTPSHQVTQMGQEVILRCVPISNHLYFYWYRQILGQKVEFLVSFYNNEISEKSEIFDDQFSVERPDGSNFTLKIRSTKLEDSAMYFCAIPMFSREKSSGANGLTFGAGSRLTVL.

The rearrangement uses TRBV4-1 and TRBJ2-1; D may be TRBD2 (6 bases). V was trimmed by 1 base and J by 5 bases, leaving 12 bases between them. Germline CDR1 reads MGHRA; CDR2 reads YSYEKL. The CDR3 consists of 15 residues. DNA for the CDR3: TGCGCCAGCAGCCAAGCGGGGGAAGATAACAATGAGCAGTTCTTC. It is translated as CASSQAGEDNNEQFF.

The J gene is TRBJ2-3, the V gene TRBV5-1, with TRBD2 identical over 8 bases. Unmatched junction bases numbered 10, after V lost 4 bases and J lost 3 bases. The germline CDR1 and CDR2 sequences are SGHRS and YFSETQ. The CDR3 consists of 16 residues. CDR3 sequence: CASSPGVAGLTDTQYF. CDR3 bases: TGCGCCAGCAGCCCCGGGGTAGCGGGGTTGACAGATACGCAGTATTTT. Filled out from reference TRBV5-1 and TRBJ2-3, the complete variable domain reads KAGVTQTPRYLIKTRGQQVTLSCSPISGHRSVSWYQQTPGQGLQFLFEYFSETQRNKGNFPGRFSGRQFSNSRSEMNVSTLELGDSALYLCASSPGVAGLTDTQYFGPGTRLTVL.

The CDR3 nucleotides read TGTGCCAGCAGTCTCAGGCAGCCTATCTCTGGAAACACCATATATTTT. This sequence encodes CASSLRQPISGNTIYF. V is TRBV28 and J is TRBJ1-3; no clear D. The CDR3 length is 16 residues. Germline CDR1 reads MDHEN; CDR2 reads SYDVKM. The ends were cut back, 5 bases at V and 0 bases at J, with 14 bases in the middle.

Concerning this clone: Mismatch with germline at one junction end may stem from a read error. The chain employs TRBV7-9 and TRBJ2-2; the match to TRBD1 covers 9 bases. CDR3 length: 16 amino acids. Germline assignment: CDR1 SEHNR and CDR2 FQNEAQ (reference sequence). CDR3 sequence reads: CSSSWGTGIFTGELFF. In DNA form, the CDR3 reads TGTTCCAGCAGCTGGGGGACAGGGATCTTTACCGGGGAGCTGTTTTTT.

The chain has TRBV7-2 and TRBJ2-7, with D unclear. The CDR3 contains 13 residues. CDR1 and CDR2 from the germline V gene are SGHTA and FQGNSA. Trimming took 6 bases from V and 2 from J, leaving 11 bases between them. CDR3 nucleotides: TGTGCCAGCAGTCCCGGAGTTCCCTACGAGCAGTACTTC. Encoded protein: CASSPGVPYEQYF.